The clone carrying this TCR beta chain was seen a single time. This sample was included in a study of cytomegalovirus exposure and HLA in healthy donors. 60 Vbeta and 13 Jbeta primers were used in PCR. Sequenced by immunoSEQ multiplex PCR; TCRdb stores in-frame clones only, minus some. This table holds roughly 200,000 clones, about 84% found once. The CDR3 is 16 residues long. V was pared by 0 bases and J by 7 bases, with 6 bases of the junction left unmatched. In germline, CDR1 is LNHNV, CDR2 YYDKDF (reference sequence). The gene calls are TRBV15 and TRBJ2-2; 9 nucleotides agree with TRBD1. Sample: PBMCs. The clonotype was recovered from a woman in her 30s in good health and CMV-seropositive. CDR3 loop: CATSREIGQGFGELFF. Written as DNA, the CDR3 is TGTGCCACCAGCAGAGAAATAGGACAGGGGTTCGGGGAGCTGTTTTTT.